This is a list of T cell receptor beta chains from one sample in a study of shared clonotypes between healthy human individuals. Libraries were prepared by immunoSEQ multiplex PCR; TCRdb keeps only in-frame clonotypes and omits some of them. This table holds roughly 2.2 million clones, approximately 95% found once. Sequencing was carried out using naive CD4+ T cells from PBMCs. Source of these receptors: a man younger than 35 in good health. Some clones in this sample may be carry-over from other donors' samples. Both conserved end residues are part of each CDR3. D genes are given only for firm matches. A clone size is listed for some rows: how often the clone was seen (once, few, many), or a class if it is expanded.

abundance	j_gene	d_gene	v_gene	CDR3aa	CDR3nt
.	TRBJ1-1	.	TRBV11-2	CASSMDGGTEAFF	TGTGCCAGCAGCATGGACGGGGGTACTGAAGCTTTCTTT
.	TRBJ1-1	.	TRBV9	CASSVGGRASEAFF	TGTGCCAGCAGCGTAGGGGGGAGGGCCTCTGAAGCTTTCTTT
.	TRBJ2-7	TRBD1	TRBV7-9	CASSPGQGNEQYF	TGTGCCAGCAGCCCCGGACAGGGTAACGAGCAGTACTTC
.	TRBJ1-5	.	TRBV7-9	CASSLGSGDSNQPQHF	TGTGCCAGCAGCTTAGGGTCTGGGGATAGCAATCAGCCCCAGCATTTT
.	TRBJ1-1	.	TRBV6-5	CASSYSSRGGNTEAFF	TGTGCCAGCAGTTACTCGAGTCGGGGGGGTAACACTGAAGCTTTCTTT
.	TRBJ2-7	.	TRBV28	CASRASGNSYEQYF	TGTGCCAGCAGGGCCTCAGGGAATTCCTACGAGCAGTACTTC
.	TRBJ1-3	.	TRBV19	CASSIWNRAADGNTIYF	TGTGCCAGTAGTATTTGGAACCGGGCGGCAGATGGAAACACCATATATTTT
.	TRBJ1-5	.	TRBV5-5	CASSLDSGGAQPQHF	TGTGCCAGCAGCTTGGACTCGGGGGGTGCCCAGCCCCAGCATTTT
few	TRBJ1-1	TRBD1	TRBV29-1	CSVNRGDTEAFF	TGCAGCGTTAACAGGGGAGACACTGAAGCTTTCTTT
few	TRBJ2-3	.	TRBV9	CASSVGRNTDTQYF	TGTGCCAGCAGCGTAGGGCGGAACACAGATACGCAGTATTTT
.	TRBJ2-2	.	TRBV6-6	CASSYQQRVDTGELFF	TGTGCCAGCAGTTACCAACAGAGGGTGGACACCGGGGAGCTGTTTTTT
.	TRBJ2-2	TRBD2	TRBV5-1	CASSHKLAGDTGELFF	TGCGCCAGCAGCCACAAATTAGCGGGAGACACCGGGGAGCTGTTTTTT
.	TRBJ2-5	TRBD2	TRBV11-3	CASSREGQETQYF	TGTGCCAGCAGCCGGGAGGGCCAAGAGACCCAGTACTTC
.	TRBJ2-5	TRBD2	TRBV30	CAWSVLAGETQYF	TGTGCCTGGAGTGTACTAGCGGGAGAGACCCAGTACTTC
.	TRBJ1-2	.	TRBV29-1	CSVDKGHLNYGYTF	TGCAGCGTTGATAAGGGACACCTAAACTATGGCTACACCTTC
.	TRBJ2-5	TRBD1	TRBV7-6	CASSLYPTGEETQYF	TGTGCCAGCAGCTTATATCCGACAGGGGAAGAGACCCAGTACTTC
.	TRBJ1-2	.	TRBV28	CASSLQGGGYTF	TGTGCCAGCAGTTTGCAAGGAGGGGGCTACACCTTC
.	TRBJ2-5	.	TRBV9	CASSSRETQYF	TGTGCCAGCAGCTCGCGGGAGACCCAGTACTTC
.	TRBJ2-5	TRBD2	TRBV27	CASSLSAGGTQETQYF	TGTGCCAGCAGCCTCTCCGCGGGAGGGACCCAAGAGACCCAGTACTTC
.	TRBJ2-2	.	TRBV2	CASRGIWTAGGELFF	TGTGCCAGCAGAGGAATTTGGACTGCCGGCGGGGAGCTGTTTTTT
.	TRBJ2-1	TRBD2	TRBV6-5	CASSQGLVYNEQFF	TGTGCCAGCAGTCAAGGACTAGTCTACAATGAGCAGTTCTTC
.	TRBJ1-5	TRBD1	TRBV19	CASSIVGGQGAPEHF	TGTGCCAGTAGTATAGTGGGGGGACAGGGGGCCCCCGAGCATTTT
.	TRBJ2-5	.	TRBV7-2	CASSYRGGETQYF	TGTGCCAGCAGCTATAGGGGCGGAGAGACCCAGTACTTC
.	TRBJ1-5	.	TRBV11-2	CASSLDSGNQPQHF	TGTGCCAGCAGCTTGGACAGTGGAAATCAGCCCCAGCATTTT
.	TRBJ2-3	TRBD2	TRBV7-2	CASLSGRDTYTDTQYF	TGTGCCAGCCTTAGCGGGAGGGACACTTACACAGATACGCAGTATTTT
.	TRBJ2-2	TRBD2	TRBV28	CASSRRRTSGPGELFF	TGTGCCAGCAGCCGAAGGAGGACTAGCGGGCCCGGGGAGCTGTTTTTT
.	TRBJ1-1	.	TRBV9	CASSVVSRSEAFF	TGTGCCAGCAGCGTAGTTTCTCGGAGTGAAGCTTTCTTT
.	TRBJ2-1	.	TRBV2	CASSVDSVSYNEQFF	TGTGCCAGCAGTGTTGACAGTGTCTCCTACAATGAGCAGTTCTTC
.	TRBJ1-5	TRBD1	TRBV7-2	CASSEGTGLNQPQHF	TGTGCCAGCAGTGAAGGGACAGGGCTTAATCAGCCCCAGCATTTT
once	TRBJ1-1	.	TRBV5-1	CASSLVGRPEAFF	TGCGCCAGCAGCTTGGTGGGCCGGCCTGAAGCTTTCTTT
.	TRBJ2-5	.	TRBV16	CASRGQPGGVETQYF	TGTGCCAGCAGAGGACAGCCTGGGGGCGTAGAGACCCAGTACTTC
.	TRBJ2-7	TRBD1	TRBV4-1	CASSRGTGGHEQYF	TGCGCCAGCAGCCGCGGGACAGGGGGACACGAGCAGTACTTC
.	TRBJ2-7	.	TRBV19	CASSIGGMSYEQYF	TGTGCCAGTAGTATTGGGGGTATGAGCTACGAGCAGTACTTC
.	TRBJ1-4	.	TRBV7-8	CASSQRTGTATNEKLFF	TGTGCCAGCAGCCAAAGGACGGGAACGGCAACTAATGAAAAACTGTTTTTT
.	TRBJ1-1	.	TRBV28	CASISPTWGNTEAFF	TGTGCCAGCATTTCCCCGACCTGGGGGAACACTGAAGCTTTCTTT
.	TRBJ2-7	.	TRBV30	CAWSVGRGRLEQYF	TGTGCCTGGAGTGTAGGAAGGGGGAGATTGGAGCAGTACTTC
.	TRBJ2-7	TRBD2	TRBV7-9	CASSSTSGAYEQYF	TGTGCCAGCAGCTCGACTAGCGGTGCCTACGAGCAGTACTTC
once	TRBJ1-1	.	TRBV7-2	CASSFGGAIGEAFF	TGTGCCAGCAGCTTCGGGGGGGCTATTGGTGAAGCTTTCTTT
few	TRBJ2-2	.	TRBV30	CAWSVWDLAGELFF	TGTGCCTGGAGTGTATGGGATTTGGCCGGGGAGCTGTTTTTT
.	TRBJ1-2	.	TRBV29-1	CSALMYMGTYGYTF	TGCAGCGCGCTGATGTACATGGGAACCTATGGCTACACCTTC
.	TRBJ1-3	TRBD1	TRBV5-1	CASSSLTGGGNTIYF	TGCGCCAGCAGCAGTTTAACAGGGGGTGGAAACACCATATATTTT
.	TRBJ2-3	.	TRBV5-1	CASSLAGSSDTQYF	TGCGCCAGCAGCTTGGCCGGAAGTTCAGATACGCAGTATTTT
.	TRBJ1-2	.	TRBV9	CASPIKDTGARGYTF	TGTGCCAGCCCCATAAAGGATACGGGCGCAAGGGGCTACACCTTC
.	TRBJ2-3	.	TRBV5-1	CASSPRDLGDTQYF	TGCGCCAGCAGCCCCCGGGACCTTGGGGATACGCAGTATTTT
.	TRBJ2-7	.	TRBV11-2	CASSVQASSYEQYF	TGTGCCAGCAGTGTCCAGGCTAGCAGTTACGAGCAGTACTTC
.	TRBJ2-3	TRBD2	TRBV5-1	CASSLVLAGLTDTQYF	TGCGCCAGCAGCTTGGTGCTAGCGGGATTGACAGATACGCAGTATTTT
.	TRBJ2-1	TRBD2	TRBV5-4	CASSRLAGDNEQFF	TGTGCCAGCAGCCGACTAGCGGGAGACAATGAGCAGTTCTTC
.	TRBJ1-3	TRBD1	TRBV2	CASRTGVSGNTIYF	TGTGCCAGCAGGACAGGGGTCTCTGGAAACACCATATATTTT
.	TRBJ2-1	.	TRBV28	CASRGLPYNEQFF	TGTGCCAGCAGGGGACTCCCATACAATGAGCAGTTCTTC
.	TRBJ1-2	.	TRBV10-1	CASSGQGLGGYTF	TGCGCCAGCAGTGGGCAGGGACTTGGTGGCTACACCTTC
.	TRBJ1-2	TRBD1	TRBV4-3	CASSQVKTGGDYTF	TGCGCCAGCAGCCAAGTGAAGACAGGGGGTGACTACACCTTC
once	TRBJ2-3	TRBD1	TRBV2	CASSRDRSTDTQYF	TGTGCCAGCAGCCGGGACAGGAGCACAGATACGCAGTATTTT
.	TRBJ2-5	.	TRBV28	CASRIQAQETQYF	TGTGCCAGCAGGATACAAGCCCAAGAGACCCAGTACTTC